The 7 T cell receptor beta chains reported below all come from one sample, sequenced in a study of cytomegalovirus exposure and HLA in healthy donors. The PCR had 60 Vbeta and 13 Jbeta primers. Produced via immunoSEQ multiplex PCR; TCRdb's table is partial and in-frame only. The data show some 30,000 clones, 44% seen once. Sequences were obtained from PBMCs. The receptors derive from a woman in her forties or fifties in good health and CMV-seronegative.

This rearrangement joins TRBV5-4 to TRBJ1-4, with 8 bases lining up with TRBD1. The CDR3 has 14 residues. CDR1 SGHNT and CDR2 YYREEE come from the germline V gene (reference sequence). Trimming took 2 bases from V and 5 from J; bases not matched to a gene: 2. The CDR3 spells CASSFGQGNEKLFF. CDR3 coding DNA: TGTGCCAGCAGCTTCGGACAGGGCAATGAAAAACTGTTTTTT.

The chain links TRBV5-1 to TRBJ2-3; 9 bases are shared with TRBD1. Unmatched junction bases numbered 21, after V lost 4 bases and J lost 0 bases. The germline V gene encodes CDR1 SGHRS and CDR2 YFSETQ. The CDR3 runs to 21 residues. The chain's CDR3 is CASSPGSPGQGGTPSTDTQYF. In nucleotides, the CDR3 is TGCGCCAGCAGCCCCGGGTCCCCGGGACAGGGAGGGACTCCTAGCACAGATACGCAGTATTTT.

This clone was detected only once. V gene TRBV6-1 combines with J gene TRBJ1-1; D is unclear. The germline CDR1 and CDR2 sequences are MNHNS and SASEGT. Trimming took 1 base from V and 0 from J, leaving 9 bases between them. This CDR3 has 15 residues. The CDR3 here is CASSEGTELNTEAFF. CDR3 nucleotides: TGTGCCAGCAGTGAAGGTACAGAACTGAACACTGAAGCTTTCTTT.

The CDR3 sequence: CASRIARTGHEQYF. The DNA for the CDR3 is TGTGCCAGCAGGATCGCCAGGACTGGCCACGAGCAGTACTTC. The chain recombines TRBV2 with TRBJ2-5; tentative D call: TRBD2 (5 bases). The better agreement between TRBJ2-7 and the DNA end casts doubt on the J call. The CDR3 loop spans 14 amino acids. Germline values: CDR1 SNHLY, CDR2 FYNNEI.

This clone has a handful of counts. DNA of the CDR3: TGTGCCAGCAAATCCACGGGGGTCAATGAGCAGTTCTTC. Translated: CASKSTGVNEQFF. V usage is TRBV6-5 and J usage is TRBJ2-1; a weak D match, TRBD2 (6 bases). CDR1 is MNHEY and CDR2 is SVGAGI in the germline V gene. V lost 7 bases, J lost 6 bases, and 13 bases lay in between. The CDR3 covers 13 residues.

The chain joins TRBV7-2 to TRBJ2-7; TRBD1 matches 7 bases. The trim removed 5 bases at V and 4 bases at J, leaving 11 bases unmatched. CDR1 and CDR2 (germline): SGHTA, FQGNSA. The CDR3 has 15 residues. The CDR3 DNA follows: TGTGCCAGCAGCCCAGGGGGATCCTTAAGGTACGAGCAGTACTTC. It encodes CASSPGGSLRYEQYF.

In this sample, this clone turned up a few times. The rearrangement links TRBV6-5 to TRBJ1-2; D not resolved. Trimming removed 2 bases from V and 7 bases from J, with 17 bases in between. There are 15 residues in the CDR3. CDR1 and CDR2 from the germline V gene are MNHEY and SVGAGI. In DNA form, the CDR3 reads TGTGCCAGCAGTTACGCCTCCGGAGAGGTTAGTGGCTACACCTTC. Translated: CASSYASGEVSGYTF.